What follows are 23 T cell receptor beta chains derived from one specimen sequenced in a study of T cell responses to AZD1222 COVID-19 vaccine. Libraries were prepared by immunoSEQ multiplex PCR; TCRdb keeps only in-frame clonotypes and omits some of them. This repertoire shows more than 35,000 clones, about 83% found once; its top ten account for more than 45%. Sequencing was performed on peripheral blood, taken on day 0 of AZD1222 vaccination. The receptor source for this set is an adult in good health.

This clone has a handful of counts. The chain combines TRBV28 with TRBJ2-1; D is unresolved. Germline V lookup: CDR1 MDHEN, CDR2 SYDVKM. Trimming stripped 3 bases from V and 0 bases from J, with 6 bases between. The length of the CDR3 is 14 residues. The chain's CDR3 is CASSLIFSYNEQFF. The DNA of the CDR3 is TGTGCCAGCAGTTTGATTTTCTCCTACAATGAGCAGTTCTTC.

CDR3 protein: CASSQPGQGSHEQYF. Written as DNA, the CDR3 is TGCGCCAGCAGCCAACCGGGACAGGGATCCCACGAGCAGTACTTC. This chain links TRBV4-1 with TRBJ2-7; TRBD1 matches at 9 bases. Germline V CDR1 and CDR2: MGHRA, YSYEKL. Unmatched junction bases numbered 7, after V lost 2 bases and J lost 5 bases. This CDR3 is 15 amino acids long.

The chain combines TRBV7-9 with TRBJ2-5; 8 bases are shared with TRBD1. CDR1 is SEHNR, CDR2 FQNEAQ, per germline (reference sequence). The V and J ends lost 5 bases and 8 bases, in that order; junction bases with no gene match: 7. CDR3 length: 13 residues. CDR3 sequence (DNA): TGTGCCAGCAGCCCGACAGGGGAGTTTACCCAGTACTTC. It is translated as CASSPTGEFTQYF.

The chain has TRBV12-3 or TRBV12-4 and TRBJ1-6, with TRBD1 matching 8 bases. The V gene end was trimmed by 6 bases and the J gene end by 9 bases; junction bases not matched to a gene: 4. The length of the CDR3 is 13 residues. In DNA, the CDR3 is TGTGCCAGCAGCCTGACAGGGGTTTCACCCCTCCACTTT. Translated: CASSLTGVSPLHF.

V and J are TRBV10-3 and TRBJ1-1; 8 bases map to TRBD1. The CDR3 spans 14 residues. Trimming took 6 bases from V and 1 from J; bases not matched to a gene: 4. CDR1 ENHRY and CDR2 SYGVKD come from the germline V gene. CDR3 protein: CAISPGTGNTEAFF. The DNA for the CDR3 is TGTGCCATCAGCCCTGGGACAGGGAACACTGAAGCTTTCTTT.

The J gene is TRBJ2-7, the V gene TRBV7-2; maybe TRBD1 (6 bases). The V end was cut by 1 base, the J end by 3 bases, with 10 bases between. Germline V gene lookup returns CDR1 SGHTA and CDR2 FQGNSA. This CDR3 has 14 residues. The CDR3 DNA is TGTGCCAGCAGCTTAGGTGGCAGGGGCTACGAGCAGTACTTC. Translated: CASSLGGRGYEQYF.

DNA of the CDR3: TGTGCCAGCAGTCCCCTCCGAACGGTGGGTGGCTACACCTTC. This translates into CASSPLRTVGGYTF. The chain couples TRBV6-2 or TRBV6-3 to TRBJ1-2; D is unresolved. Looked up from germline, CDR1 is MNHEY and CDR2 is SVGEGT. The ends were cut back, 5 bases at V and 7 bases at J, with 17 bases in the middle. The CDR3 runs to 14 residues.

The chain uses TRBV7-3 and TRBJ2-3, with 8 bases aligning to TRBD1. Trimming cost V 6 bases and J 1 base; bases outside gene matches: 6. This CDR3 has 15 amino acids. The germline V gene has CDR1 SGHTA and CDR2 FQGTGA. CDR3 coding DNA: TGTGCCAGCAGTCAGACAGGGGAAGGCACAGATACGCAGTATTTT. This translates into CASSQTGEGTDTQYF.

The rearrangement uses TRBV7-2 and TRBJ1-4, with a possible D match to TRBD1 (5 bases). V was clipped by 5 bases and J by 4 bases, with 17 bases between them. The CDR3 loop spans 16 amino acids. Germline V gene lookup returns CDR1 SGHTA and CDR2 FQGNSA. Written as DNA, the CDR3 is TGTGCCAGCAGCCTAGGGGCGGGGGTCGGTAATGAAAAACTGTTTTTT. It yields the protein CASSLGAGVGNEKLFF.

CDR3 region: CASRGAGNTIYF. In DNA form, the CDR3 reads TGTGCCAGCAGGGGTGCTGGAAACACCATATATTTT. This chain joins TRBV6-5 and TRBJ1-3; D is unresolved. Germline-derived CDR1 and CDR2 are MNHEY and SVGAGI. This CDR3 contains 12 residues. Between the trimmed V and J ends, which lost 6 bases and 2 bases, there was a span of 5 bases.

V gene TRBV9 combines with J gene TRBJ2-5; 8 bases align to TRBD1. The J segment lost 7 bases and the V segment lost 4 bases, leaving 9 bases of the junction unmatched. This CDR3 region has 14 residues. The germline CDR1 and CDR2 sequences are SGDLS and YYNGEE. CDR3 in amino acids: CASSSRDRSGTQYF. The DNA of the CDR3 is TGTGCCAGCAGCTCCAGGGACAGGTCAGGGACCCAGTACTTC.

This chain links TRBV30 with TRBJ1-3; 7 bases align to TRBD1. Germline V gene sequence: CDR1 GTSNPN, CDR2 SVGIG (reference sequence). The CDR3 loop spans 13 amino acids. V lost 7 bases and J lost 4; bases outside the gene matches: 7. CDR3 loop: CASTGADGNTIYF. The CDR3 nucleotides read TGTGCCTCAACAGGGGCCGACGGAAACACCATATATTTT.

This sequence joins TRBV27 and TRBJ2-7, with a possible D match to TRBD1 (6 bases). CDR3 size: 15 residues. Trimming pared 3 bases from V and 2 bases from J, leaving 14 bases between. Germline V lookup: CDR1 MNHEY, CDR2 SMNVEV (reference sequence). The CDR3 DNA is TGTGCCAGCAGTTTGGCCGGGACATTGACCTACGAGCAGTACTTC. Encoded protein: CASSLAGTLTYEQYF.

The CDR3 bases are TGTGCCAGCTCACCCCAGTTGGGGGCCACCCAAGAGACCCAGTACTTC. This translates into CASSPQLGATQETQYF. The gene calls are TRBV18 and TRBJ2-5; weak D call: TRBD1 (6 bases). V was shortened by 3 bases and J by 1 base, with 15 bases between the two germline ends. The CDR3 is 16 amino acids. CDR1 is KGHSH, CDR2 LQKENI, per germline.

This chain links TRBV2 with TRBJ1-1; 11 positions match TRBD1. The CDR3 is 17 residues long. The V segment lost 3 bases and the J segment 3 bases; nucleotides outside the gene matches: 9. Germline CDR1 and CDR2: SNHLY and FYNNEI. In nucleotides, the CDR3 is TGTGCCAGCAGTGACTTTAGGGACAGGGGGACTTACACTGAAGCTTTCTTT. Its translation is CASSDFRDRGTYTEAFF.

The chain combines TRBV7-8 with TRBJ1-6, with TRBD1 identical over 9 bases. From germline, CDR1 is SGHVS and CDR2 FQNEAQ. The trim removed 1 base at V and 9 bases at J, leaving 7 bases unmatched. This CDR3 has 16 amino acids. CDR3 protein: CASSLVRTGASSPLHF. In DNA, the CDR3 is TGTGCCAGCAGCTTAGTCCGGACAGGGGCGTCTTCACCCCTCCACTTT.

The chain carries TRBV6-6 and TRBJ2-7; possible D gene TRBD2, 5 bases. Per germline, CDR1 MNHNY and CDR2 SVGAGI (reference sequence). The CDR3 contains 14 residues. V shed 6 bases and J shed 1 base, with 13 bases lying between them. In nucleotides, the CDR3 is TGTGCCAGCAGAATACGGCCGGGATCCTACGAGCAGTACTTC. This gives the protein CASRIRPGSYEQYF.

Only a few counts were recorded for this clone. The chain joins TRBV15 to TRBJ1-1; D call uncertain. The CDR3 is 15 residues long. Germline CDR1 and CDR2: LNHNV and YYDKDF (reference sequence). V lost 2 bases to trimming and J lost 3 bases, with 13 bases between them. CDR3 in DNA: TGTGCCACCAGCAGACCCGTCGGCAGGCACACTGAAGCTTTCTTT. It translates to CATSRPVGRHTEAFF.

V and J are TRBV13 and TRBJ2-1, with D perhaps TRBD2 (5 bases). Germline values: CDR1 PRHDT, CDR2 FYEKMQ (reference sequence). V shed 7 bases and J shed 7 bases, with 20 bases lying between them. The CDR3 consists of 15 residues. This CDR3 reads CASILTPQRLNEQFF. In DNA form, the CDR3 reads TGTGCCAGCATCCTAACCCCACAGCGGTTGAATGAGCAGTTCTTC.

The chain has TRBV5-1 and TRBJ2-7; 7 positions match TRBD1. This CDR3 has 15 amino acids. Germline assignment: CDR1 SGHRS and CDR2 YFSETQ. The V and J ends lost 4 bases and 2 bases, in that order; junction bases with no gene match: 9. CDR3 amino acids: CASSRTTGTTYEQYF. The DNA for the CDR3 is TGCGCCAGCAGCCGAACGACAGGGACAACCTACGAGCAGTACTTC. Full variable domain (outside the CDR3, taken from reference TRBV5-1 and TRBJ2-7): KAGVTQTPRYLIKTRGQQVTLSCSPISGHRSVSWYQQTPGQGLQFLFEYFSETQRNKGNFPGRFSGRQFSNSRSEMNVSTLELGDSALYLCASSRTTGTTYEQYFGPGTRLTVT.

The J gene is TRBJ2-7, the V gene TRBV21-1. TRBV21-1 is flagged as a pseudogene. The length of the CDR3 is 16 residues. The CDR3 bases are TGTGCCAGCAGCCTGGGGGGCCGGGGGATGAGGAACGAGCAGTACTTC. Amino acids: CASSLGGRGMRNEQYF.

The rearrangement uses TRBV24-1 and TRBJ2-2; D call uncertain. Germline CDR1 and CDR2: KGHDR and SFDVKD. Trimming cost V 0 bases and J 6 bases, with 7 bases left between them. The CDR3 is made up of 14 amino acids. CDR3 DNA sequence: TGTGCCACCAGTGATTTGATGGGCGCCGGGGAGCTGTTTTTT. Its translation: CATSDLMGAGELFF.

This clone appeared once. Mismatch with germline at one junction end may stem from a read error. The chain has TRBV4-3 and TRBJ1-1; no clear D. Germline loops: CDR1 LGHNA, CDR2 YSLEER. The CDR3 spans 13 residues. The CDR3, as DNA: TGCGCCAGCAGCCAAGAAAGACTCACTGGAGCTTTCTTT. Translation gives CASSQERLTGAFF.